These 16 T cell receptor beta chains share one sample of origin, sequenced in a study of blood T cell repertoires in COVID-19. Clones were sequenced by immunoSEQ multiplex PCR, and TCRdb holds only the in-frame ones, with some missing. The table includes a few hundred thousand clones, less than 90% detected once. The source material was PBMCs or T cells enriched from blood (not recorded which). All receptors come from a woman in her 30s who had recovered from COVID-19.

The V gene is TRBV15, the J gene TRBJ2-4; TRBD1 aligns across 7 bases. There are 15 residues in the CDR3. With V trimmed by 3 bases and J by 6 bases, 8 bases remained unmatched. The V gene's germline CDR1 is LNHNV and CDR2 YYDKDF (reference sequence). The CDR3 DNA reads as TGTGCCACCAGCAGGACAGGGAGCGGCGGAAACATTCAGTACTTC. Protein sequence: CATSRTGSGGNIQYF.

This clone came up once. Additional DNA sequences in this sample encode the identical CDR3. This chain links TRBV30 with TRBJ1-3; D gene unclear. The ends were cut back, 0 bases at V and 0 bases at J, with 3 bases in the middle. This CDR3 comprises 13 residues. Germline CDR1 reads GTSNPN; CDR2 reads SVGIG (reference sequence). The CDR3: CAWSVLSGNTIYF. The DNA of the CDR3 is TGTGCCTGGAGTGTCCTCTCTGGAAACACCATATATTTT.

This chain uses TRBV5-6 with TRBJ1-3, with D possibly being TRBD1 (6 bases). V shed 4 bases and J shed 0 bases, with 17 bases lying between them. Germline V gene lookup returns CDR1 SGHDT and CDR2 YYEEEE. The CDR3 is 17 amino acids. Here the CDR3 DNA reads TGTGCCAGCAGCCGGGGGGGCCCGCTCATCTCTGGAAACACCATATATTTT. It specifies CASSRGGPLISGNTIYF. The full variable domain, completed using reference TRBV5-6 and TRBJ1-3, is DAGVTQSPTHLIKTRGQQVTLRCSPKSGHDTVSWYQQALGQGPQFIFQYYEEEERQRGNFPDRFSGHQFPNYSSELNVNALLLGDSALYLCASSRGGPLISGNTIYFGEGSWLTVV.

This clone is a singleton in its sample. A read error may account for a junction end that differs from germline. CDR3: CASSVEGDQPQHF. The CDR3 DNA is TGTGCCAGTAGTGTAGAAGGGGATCAGCCCCAGCATTTT. The chain employs TRBV19 and TRBJ1-5, with D maybe TRBD1 (5 bases). The CDR3 runs 13 residues. Germline values: CDR1 LNHDA, CDR2 SQIVND (reference sequence).

To note about this clone: A junction end diverges from the germline sequence, so it may reflect a read error. J is TRBJ1-1 and V is TRBV29-1; D is uncertain. The CDR3 consists of 14 residues. Germline V gene data show CDR1 as SQVTM and CDR2 as ANQGSEA. CDR3 in DNA: TGCAGCGTAGAAGGATTACACGCGAACACTGAAGCTTTCTTT. It specifies CSVEGLHANTEAFF.

The CDR3 protein is CAWSRGEAFF. In DNA, the CDR3 is TGTGCCTGGAGCCGGGGTGAAGCTTTCTTT. The chain employs TRBV30 and TRBJ1-1; D remains ambiguous. V was pared by 3 bases and J by 7 bases, with 6 bases between. The CDR3 has 10 amino acids. Germline V gives CDR1 GTSNPN, CDR2 SVGIG (reference sequence).

The chain joins TRBV7-9 to TRBJ1-2, with D unclear. The length of the CDR3 is 15 residues. V was cut by 5 bases and J by 5 bases, with 18 bases left in between. Germline V CDR1 and CDR2: SEHNR, FQNEAQ (reference sequence). The CDR3 region has the DNA TGTGCCAGCAGCCCAGCACCTGACACAACGTATGGCTACACCTTC. The encoded protein is CASSPAPDTTYGYTF.

V gene TRBV10-1 combines with J gene TRBJ1-6; D gene unclear. The CDR3 loop spans 15 amino acids. The germline CDR1 and CDR2 sequences are WNHNN and SYGVQD (reference sequence). Deletions cut 0 bases from V and 7 bases from J, with 10 bases between. The CDR3, as DNA: TGCGCCAGCAGTGAGTCACCGGGGTGGAATTCACCCCTCCACTTT. Its protein is CASSESPGWNSPLHF.

This chain links TRBV15 with TRBJ2-3, with unresolved D. The germline V and J ends were trimmed by 0 bases and 6 bases, with 7 bases remaining between them. This CDR3 contains 13 residues. Germline lookup yields CDR1 LNHNV and CDR2 YYDKDF (reference sequence). Written as DNA, the CDR3 is TGTGCCACCAGCAGAGACATTGCGGATACGCAGTATTTT. Protein: CATSRDIADTQYF.

The rearrangement links TRBV6-5 to TRBJ2-6, with a weak D call TRBD2 (6 bases). Trimming stripped 5 bases from V and 1 base from J, with 9 bases between. CDR3 length: 15 amino acids. The germline V gene encodes CDR1 MNHEY and CDR2 SVGAGI. CDR3 protein: CASSNGGSGANVLTF. The CDR3 nucleotides are TGTGCCAGCAGTAATGGGGGGTCTGGGGCCAACGTCCTGACTTTC.

This clone has a handful of counts. This chain uses TRBV19 with TRBJ2-3; a possible D gene is TRBD1 (7 bases). The CDR3 is made up of 17 amino acids. Germline CDR1 and CDR2: LNHDA and SQIVND (reference sequence). The germline V and J ends were trimmed by 4 bases and 1 base, with 18 bases remaining between them. CDR3 nucleotides: TGTGCCAGTAGTAAATTACAGATCAGGGGGGGCACAGATACGCAGTATTTT. Amino acid sequence: CASSKLQIRGGTDTQYF.

The V and J genes are TRBV29-1 and TRBJ1-5, with TRBD1 as a possible D gene (5 bases). The CDR3 totals 13 residues. Germline V lookup: CDR1 SQVTM, CDR2 ANQGSEA. V lost 4 bases and J 8 bases, leaving 15 bases between the germline ends. The DNA for the CDR3 is TGCAGCGTTGGGGCAGGGCTTAAGGAGCCCCAGCATTTT. It translates to CSVGAGLKEPQHF.

The chain has TRBV19 and TRBJ1-6; D is uncertain. The ends were cut back, 5 bases at V and 0 bases at J, with 14 bases in the middle. Per the germline V gene, CDR1 is LNHDA and CDR2 is SQIVND (reference sequence). The CDR3 is made up of 17 amino acids. The CDR3 protein is CASSLWALSSYNSPLHF. In nucleotides, the CDR3 is TGTGCCAGTAGTTTATGGGCCCTGAGCTCCTATAATTCACCCCTCCACTTT.

With regard to this clone: Other DNA variants within this sample encode the same CDR3. This chain links TRBV12-3 or TRBV12-4 with TRBJ1-1; TRBD1 is a possible D gene (6 bases). The CDR3 runs 12 residues. V was cut by 0 bases and J by 8 bases, with 7 bases left in between. The CDR3 protein is CASSLAQGEAFF. CDR3 nucleotide sequence: TGTGCCAGCAGTTTAGCACAGGGCGAAGCTTTCTTT.

V is TRBV9 and J is TRBJ2-7; TRBD2 aligns across 7 bases. There are 13 residues in the CDR3. Germline assignment: CDR1 SGDLS and CDR2 YYNGEE. J lost 4 bases, V lost 4 bases, and 5 bases had no gene match. The CDR3 DNA follows: TGTGCCAGCAGCTCCCACGGGAGGTACGAGCAGTACTTC. Translation gives CASSSHGRYEQYF. The variable domain in full, with the rest retrieved from reference TRBV9 and TRBJ2-7, is DSGVTQTPKHLITATGQRVTLRCSPRSGDLSVYWYQQSLDQGLQFLIQYYNGEERAKGNILERFSAQQFPDLHSELNLSSLELGDSALYFCASSSHGRYEQYFGPGTRLTVT.

The chain combines TRBV11-2 with TRBJ2-3; D perhaps matches TRBD1 (5 bases). Germline V gives CDR1 SGHAT, CDR2 FQNNGV. The V end was cut by 1 base, the J end by 6 bases, with 14 bases between. The CDR3 sequence is 15 residues long. As DNA, the CDR3 is TGTGCCAGCAGCTTAGGCGGCCAGGGTGGGGATACGCAGTATTTT. Its translation: CASSLGGQGGDTQYF.